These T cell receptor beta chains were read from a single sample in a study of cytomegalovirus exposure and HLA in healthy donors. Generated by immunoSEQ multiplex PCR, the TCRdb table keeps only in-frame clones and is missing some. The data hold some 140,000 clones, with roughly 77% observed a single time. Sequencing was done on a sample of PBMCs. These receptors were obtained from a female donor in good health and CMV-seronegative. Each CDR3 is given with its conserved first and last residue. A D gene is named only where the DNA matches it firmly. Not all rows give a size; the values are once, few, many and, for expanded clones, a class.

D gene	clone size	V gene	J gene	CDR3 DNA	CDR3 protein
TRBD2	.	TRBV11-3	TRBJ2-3	TGTGCCAGCAGCTTAGGAGGGGAGGGGTCAGATACGCAGTATTTT	CASSLGGEGSDTQYF
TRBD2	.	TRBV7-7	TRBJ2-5	TGTGCTAGCAGCTTAGGGACTAGCGGACAAGAGACCCAGTACTTC	CASSLGTSGQETQYF
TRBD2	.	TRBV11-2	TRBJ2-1	TGTGCCAGCAGCTTAGAGGTGACTAGCGGGAGCACTCAGTTCTTC	CASSLEVTSGSTQFF
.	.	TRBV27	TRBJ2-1	TGTGCCAGCAGTTTGGAGGGATCCTACAATGAGCAGTTCTTC	CASSLEGSYNEQFF
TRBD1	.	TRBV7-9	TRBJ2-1	TGTGCCAGCAGCCGCCCCCGGGACAGGGGGACCTACAATGAGCAGTTCTTC	CASSRPRDRGTYNEQFF
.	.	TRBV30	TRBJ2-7	TGTGCCTGGAGTGTATGGGTCAGGGCGTACGAGCAGTACTTC	CAWSVWVRAYEQYF
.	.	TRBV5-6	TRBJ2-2	TGTGCCAGCAGCCTGGCTACCAGCGGCGGGGAGCTGTTTTTT	CASSLATSGGELFF
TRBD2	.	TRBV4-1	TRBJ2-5	TGCGCCAGCAGCCAAGCACGCGGACTAGAGGAAGAGACCCAGTACTTC	CASSQARGLEEETQYF
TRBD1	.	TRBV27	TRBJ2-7	TGTGCCAGCAGTTTAAGGGGGCCATACGAGCAGTACTTC	CASSLRGPYEQYF
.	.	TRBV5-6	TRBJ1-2	TGTGCCAGCAGCTTCCTGCGATCCTATGGCTACACCTTC	CASSFLRSYGYTF
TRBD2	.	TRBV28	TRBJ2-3	TGTGCCAGCAGTTTTTATGGACTAGCGGGAGTGCCAGATACGCAGTATTTT	CASSFYGLAGVPDTQYF
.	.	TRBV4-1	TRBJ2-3	TGCGCCAGCAGCCCAAGCCCTGAGCTCGATACGCAGTATTTT	CASSPSPELDTQYF
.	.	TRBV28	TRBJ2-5	TGTGCCAGCAGTTTGATTTCAGGGCTCCAAGAGACCCAGTACTTC	CASSLISGLQETQYF
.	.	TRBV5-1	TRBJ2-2	TGCGCCAGCAGCTTGGGGGGCGCGAACACCGGGGAGCTGTTTTTT	CASSLGGANTGELFF
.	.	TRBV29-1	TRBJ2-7	TGCAGCGTTGGGACAGACTACGAGCAGTACTTC	CSVGTDYEQYF
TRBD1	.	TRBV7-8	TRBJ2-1	TGTGCCAGCAGCCCCGACAGGGGAACCTACAATGAGCAGTTCTTC	CASSPDRGTYNEQFF
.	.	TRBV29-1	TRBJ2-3	TGCAGCGTTGAGGGCCCTGTGGGTGGGACAGATACGCAGTATTTT	CSVEGPVGGTDTQYF
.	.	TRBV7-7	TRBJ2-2	TGTGCTAGCAGCGCGGACACCCGGGAGCTGTTTTTT	CASSADTRELFF
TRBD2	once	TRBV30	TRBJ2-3	TGTGCCTGGAGTCGGGAGGGGGGCACAGATACGCAGTATTTT	CAWSREGGTDTQYF
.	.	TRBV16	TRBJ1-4	TGTGCCAGCAGCCAATCACCCGACAGTGGGGTTAATGAAAAACTGTTTTTT	CASSQSPDSGVNEKLFF
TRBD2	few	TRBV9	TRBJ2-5	TGTGCCAGCAGCGTAGATTCGGGGAGGGGAGAGACCCAGTACTTC	CASSVDSGRGETQYF
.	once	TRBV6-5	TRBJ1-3	TGTGCCAGCAGTTACTCGCCCGGTGCCAGAAACACCATATATTTT	CASSYSPGARNTIYF
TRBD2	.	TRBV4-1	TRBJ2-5	TGCGCCAGCAGCCAAGATAGACTAGCGGGAGGTGGGGAGACCCAGTACTTC	CASSQDRLAGGGETQYF
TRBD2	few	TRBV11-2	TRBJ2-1	TGTGCCAGCAGCCTCGGGGCGGGAGTGGGGAATGAGCAGTTCTTC	CASSLGAGVGNEQFF
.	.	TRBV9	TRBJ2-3	TGTGCCAGCAGCGTAGAGCGGGATACGCAGTATTTT	CASSVERDTQYF
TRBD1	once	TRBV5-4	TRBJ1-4	TGTGCCAGCAGCGTCCCGGGACAGGGCAACGAAAAACTGTTTTTT	CASSVPGQGNEKLFF